The 31 T cell receptor beta chains reported below all come from one sample, sequenced in a study of T cell changes during pregnancy in multiple sclerosis. Sequencing used immunoSEQ multiplex PCR; TCRdb keeps in-frame clones, though not all of them. The sample lists roughly 75,000 clones; around nine tenths were seen once. Source: peripheral blood, taken before pregnancy. These receptors were collected from a female donor with multiple sclerosis, enrolled in a pregnancy study.

The chain couples TRBV11-1 to TRBJ2-1; D is uncertain. The V end lost 6 bases, the J end lost 0 bases, and 12 bases lay between the germline ends. Per the germline V gene, CDR1 is SGHAT and CDR2 is FQDESV (reference sequence). The CDR3 sequence is 15 residues long. This chain's CDR3 is CASSRMGSSYNEQFF. CDR3 sequence (DNA): TGTGCCAGCAGTAGAATGGGCTCCTCCTACAATGAGCAGTTCTTC.

The chain recombines TRBV7-2 with TRBJ2-3; 10 nucleotides match TRBD1. V lost 5 bases to trimming and J lost 3 bases; unmatched junction nucleotides: 2. There are 14 residues in the CDR3. CDR1 is SGHTA and CDR2 is FQGNSA in the germline V gene. CDR3 in DNA: TGTGCCAGCAGCATGGACAGGGGGACAGATACGCAGTATTTT. The encoded protein is CASSMDRGTDTQYF.

This chain uses TRBV27 with TRBJ1-6; TRBD1 aligns across 7 bases. The J segment lost 10 bases and the V segment lost 6 bases, leaving 9 bases of the junction unmatched. In germline, CDR1 is MNHEY, CDR2 SMNVEV (reference sequence). CDR3 length equals 14 residues. Here the CDR3 reads CASSYDRAGSPLHF. The CDR3, as DNA: TGTGCCAGCAGCTATGACAGGGCAGGCTCACCCCTCCACTTT.

This clone is a singleton in its sample. The rearrangement joins TRBV28 to TRBJ1-5; D gene unclear. CDR1 is MDHEN and CDR2 is SYDVKM in the germline V gene. Trimming removed 5 bases at V and 0 bases at J, with 14 bases between. CDR3 length: 16 residues. CDR3: CASSLRGFYSNQPQHF. The CDR3 DNA sequence: TGTGCCAGCAGTCTTCGGGGATTTTATAGCAATCAGCCCCAGCATTTT.

V and J are TRBV7-8 and TRBJ2-1, with 13 bases lining up with TRBD2. The germline gives CDR1 SGHVS, CDR2 FQNEAQ. J gave up 3 bases and V 8 bases, and 13 bases lay outside the gene matches. CDR3 size: 18 residues. Here the CDR3 reads CASRTSKGTSGNYNEQFF. CDR3 sequence (DNA): TGTGCCAGCCGAACTTCAAAAGGGACTAGCGGGAACTACAATGAGCAGTTCTTC. The whole variable domain, filled in from reference TRBV7-8 and TRBJ2-1, reads GAGVSQSPRYKVAKRGQDVALRCDPISGHVSLFWYQQALGQGPEFLTYFQNEAQLDKSGLPSDRFFAERPEGSVSTLKIQRTQQEDSAVYLCASRTSKGTSGNYNEQFFGPGTRLTVL.

CDR3 in DNA: TGTGCCAGCAGTGAACCGGACGGGGCCTACGAGCAGTACTTC. This codes for CASSEPDGAYEQYF. V usage is TRBV6-1 and J usage is TRBJ2-7, with D possibly matching TRBD2 (5 bases). Germline V gives CDR1 MNHNS, CDR2 SASEGT. The ends were cut back, 2 bases at V and 2 bases at J, with 10 bases in the middle. This CDR3 comprises 14 residues.

This chain links TRBV6-4 with TRBJ2-7, with D maybe TRBD1 (6 bases). V shed 5 bases and J shed 6 bases, with 14 bases lying between them. Germline V gene data show CDR1 as MRHNA and CDR2 as SNTAGT. This CDR3 comprises 13 residues. The CDR3 sequence: CASSPELGGEQYF. The DNA for the CDR3 is TGTGCCAGCAGTCCCGAATTAGGGGGCGAGCAGTACTTC.

This chain connects TRBV4-1 to TRBJ1-2; TRBD1 might be the D (5 bases). Germline lookup yields CDR1 MGHRA and CDR2 YSYEKL. This CDR3 spans 15 amino acids. V was cut by 1 base and J by 4 bases, with 13 bases left in between. Here the CDR3 DNA reads TGCGCCAGCAGCCAAGGGACATCATTGGGCTATGGCTACACCTTC. As protein: CASSQGTSLGYGYTF.

This rearrangement joins TRBV10-1 to TRBJ2-3, with D tentatively TRBD2 (7 bases). V gave up 8 bases and J gave up 2 bases, with 17 bases separating them. The CDR3 is 15 residues long. Per germline, CDR1 WNHNN and CDR2 SYGVQD (reference sequence). The CDR3 DNA is TGCGCCAGCTCAAGAGGCGGGGGCTCCACAGATACGCAGTATTTT. Encoded protein: CASSRGGGSTDTQYF.

This sequence joins TRBV4-1 and TRBJ1-4; TRBD1 matches 7 bases. CDR3 length equals 16 residues. V dropped 4 bases and J dropped 5; count of bases not matched to a gene: 10. Germline-derived CDR1 and CDR2 are MGHRA and YSYEKL. CDR3 loop: CASSRGGYRGNEKLFF. The CDR3 nucleotides are TGCGCCAGCAGCCGAGGGGGCTACAGGGGAAATGAAAAACTGTTTTTT.

This clone is a singleton in its sample. This chain uses TRBV29-1 with TRBJ2-3, with 11 positions matching TRBD2. The V and J ends lost 8 bases and 4 bases, in that order; junction bases with no gene match: 14. The CDR3 contains 16 residues. Per germline, CDR1 SQVTM and CDR2 ANQGSEA. CDR3 sequence reads: CSTGGLAGGPADTQYF. The DNA for the CDR3 is TGCAGCACCGGGGGGCTAGCGGGGGGCCCCGCAGATACGCAGTATTTT.

V usage is TRBV9 and J usage is TRBJ2-7; TRBD2 aligns across 11 bases. CDR1 is SGDLS, CDR2 YYNGEE, per germline. V shed 4 bases, J shed 6 bases, and the junction held 6 bases outside the gene matches. CDR3 length: 14 amino acids. The CDR3 region is CASSPQTSGAEQYF. The DNA of the CDR3 is TGTGCCAGCAGCCCTCAGACTAGCGGGGCCGAGCAGTACTTC.

The chain's CDR3 is CASSLGRTGWNVNTEAFF. CDR3 DNA: TGCGCCAGCAGCTTGGGGCGGACAGGATGGAACGTGAACACTGAAGCTTTCTTT. The rearrangement links TRBV5-1 to TRBJ1-1; 7 bases line up with TRBD1. V trimming: 0 bases; J trimming: 0 bases; junction bases outside the gene matches: 11. CDR1 is SGHRS and CDR2 is YFSETQ in the germline V gene. There are 18 residues in the CDR3.

The gene calls are TRBV2 and TRBJ2-1; 7 bases align to TRBD1. Trimming took 7 bases from V and 6 from J; bases not matched to a gene: 3. CDR3 size: 12 residues. CDR1 and CDR2 (germline): SNHLY, FYNNEI. The CDR3, as DNA: TGTGCCAGCACCCGACAGGGCAATGAGCAGTTCTTC. Translated: CASTRQGNEQFF.

This clone was observed a few times. The V gene is TRBV5-6, the J gene TRBJ1-6, with 7 nucleotides matching TRBD1. CDR1 and CDR2 from the germline V gene are SGHDT and YYEEEE. CDR3 length equals 14 residues. V dropped 2 bases and J dropped 7; count of bases not matched to a gene: 3. In DNA form, the CDR3 reads TGTGCCAGCAGCTTCCCAGGGGGGAATTCACCCCTCCACTTT. Translation: CASSFPGGNSPLHF.

The chain joins TRBV7-9 to TRBJ1-1; no definite D call. V lost 7 bases and J 1 base, leaving 10 bases between the germline ends. There are 13 residues in the CDR3. The V gene's germline CDR1 is SEHNR and CDR2 FQNEAQ (reference sequence). The CDR3 DNA reads as TGTGCCAGCATCCCCACGAGGAACACTGAAGCTTTCTTT. Translation: CASIPTRNTEAFF.

The genes are TRBV5-4 and TRBJ2-7; possibly TRBD2 for D (5 bases). Germline CDR1 and CDR2: SGHNT and YYREEE (reference sequence). The CDR3 covers 14 residues. The V gene lost 3 bases and the J gene lost 7 bases, with 17 bases spanning the gap. The CDR3 sequence: CASSSGGWAEEQYF. In nucleotides, the CDR3 is TGTGCCAGCAGCTCTGGAGGTTGGGCCGAGGAGCAGTACTTC.

This chain links TRBV6-4 with TRBJ2-3; D is unresolved. With 1 base removed from V and 0 bases from J, the gap between germline ends came to 8 bases. In germline, CDR1 is MRHNA, CDR2 SNTAGT. The length of the CDR3 is 15 residues. CDR3 sequence reads: CASSDLADSTDTQYF. The DNA of the CDR3 is TGTGCCAGCAGTGACTTGGCGGATAGCACAGATACGCAGTATTTT.

The chain carries TRBV30 and TRBJ1-1; D gene ambiguous. V was trimmed by 0 bases and J by 0 bases, leaving 8 bases between them. The CDR3 contains 14 residues. The germline CDR1 and CDR2 sequences are GTSNPN and SVGIG (reference sequence). The CDR3 DNA sequence: TGTGCCTGGAGTGTGAACATCCTGAACACTGAAGCTTTCTTT. Its protein is CAWSVNILNTEAFF.

DNA for the CDR3: TGCGCCAGCAGCCAACAAACAGGGTCAGGAGAGACCCAGTACTTC. Amino acids: CASSQQTGSGETQYF. The rearrangement joins TRBV4-3 to TRBJ2-5; D possibly corresponds to TRBD1 (6 bases). Germline CDR1 is LGHNA and CDR2 is YSLEER. The CDR3 has 15 amino acids. V lost 2 bases, J lost 4 bases, and 14 bases lay in between.

The genes are TRBV7-2 and TRBJ1-2; 8 nucleotides line up with TRBD1. Trimming at V came to 5 bases and at J to 4 bases, leaving 15 bases not matched to a gene. The CDR3 loop spans 17 amino acids. The germline CDR1 and CDR2 sequences are SGHTA and FQGNSA. CDR3 region: CASSPHPDRVGSYGYTF. The CDR3 coding sequence is TGTGCCAGCAGCCCTCACCCGGACAGGGTGGGGAGCTATGGCTACACCTTC. Full variable domain (rest looked up from reference TRBV7-2 and TRBJ1-2): GAGVSQSPSNKVTEKGKDVELRCDPISGHTALYWYRQSLGQGLEFLIYFQGNSAPDKSGLPSDRFSAERTGGSVSTLTIQRTQQEDSAVYLCASSPHPDRVGSYGYTFGSGTRLTVV.

The genes are TRBV5-1 and TRBJ1-1; D gene uncertain. Germline assignment: CDR1 SGHRS and CDR2 YFSETQ. The CDR3 contains 13 residues. Trimming shortened V by 2 bases and J by 3 bases, and 8 bases separated the two germline ends. CDR3 sequence reads: CASSFSEDTEAFF. The CDR3 bases are TGCGCCAGCAGCTTCTCGGAGGACACTGAAGCTTTCTTT.

V usage is TRBV7-2 and J usage is TRBJ2-7, with D possibly being TRBD1 (5 bases). CDR3 length: 15 residues. Germline values: CDR1 SGHTA, CDR2 FQGNSA. The V end lost 5 bases, the J end lost 7 bases, and 21 bases lay between the germline ends. As DNA, the CDR3 is TGTGCCAGCAGCCCAGGGCCATACCACAGGTGGGAGCAGTACTTC. Amino acid sequence: CASSPGPYHRWEQYF.

This chain uses TRBV4-1 with TRBJ2-1; D possibly corresponds to TRBD1 (5 bases). V lost 3 bases and J lost 0, with 21 bases in between. Germline values: CDR1 MGHRA, CDR2 YSYEKL. The length of the CDR3 is 19 residues. The CDR3 DNA reads as TGCGCCAGCAGCCAGGCTTTCTTGAGGCGGACAAGCTCCTACAATGAGCAGTTCTTC. As protein: CASSQAFLRRTSSYNEQFF.

This sequence joins TRBV12-5 and TRBJ1-6, with a weak D call TRBD1 (5 bases). V lost 2 bases to trimming and J lost 0 bases, with 11 bases between them. Germline loops: CDR1 LGHNT, CDR2 FRNRAP. The CDR3 has 17 amino acids. The CDR3 nucleotides are TGTGCTAGTGGTTTGCCCGACAGCGTCTCCTATAATTCACCCCTCCACTTT. This gives the protein CASGLPDSVSYNSPLHF.

This sequence joins TRBV19 and TRBJ1-1, with D perhaps TRBD1 (6 bases). Germline lookup yields CDR1 LNHDA and CDR2 SQIVND (reference sequence). This CDR3 is built from 12 residues. V was shortened by 4 bases and J by 6 bases, with 9 bases between the two germline ends. In DNA form, the CDR3 reads TGTGCCAGTAGTACAGGGGCACCTGAAGCTTTCTTT. Encoded protein: CASSTGAPEAFF.

This clone was detected a few times. This chain joins TRBV6-1 and TRBJ1-2; D not resolved. The germline CDR1 and CDR2 sequences are MNHNS and SASEGT. CDR3 length: 13 residues. V lost 0 bases and J 6 bases, leaving 8 bases between the germline ends. CDR3 nucleotide sequence: TGTGCCAGCAGTGAAGCGCGTGGTCATGGCTACACCTTC. This translates into CASSEARGHGYTF.

The J gene is TRBJ1-2, the V gene TRBV5-4; 7 nucleotides match TRBD1. The CDR3 sequence is 15 residues long. The germline gives CDR1 SGHNT, CDR2 YYREEE (reference sequence). V shed 4 bases, J shed 2 bases, and the junction held 8 bases outside the gene matches. The CDR3 reads CASSPAGTENYGYTF. The CDR3 DNA follows: TGTGCCAGCAGCCCGGCTGGGACAGAAAACTATGGCTACACCTTC. The full variable domain, completed using reference TRBV5-4 and TRBJ1-2, is ETGVTQSPTHLIKTRGQQVTLRCSSQSGHNTVSWYQQALGQGPQFIFQYYREEENGRGNFPPRFSGLQFPNYSSELNVNALELDDSALYLCASSPAGTENYGYTFGSGTRLTVV.

The genes are TRBV5-1 and TRBJ2-3; D not resolved. The CDR3 length is 14 residues. V was shortened by 5 bases and J by 0 bases, with 10 bases between the two germline ends. Germline V gene sequence: CDR1 SGHRS, CDR2 YFSETQ. The CDR3 sequence is CASRGASSTDTQYF. The DNA of the CDR3 is TGCGCCAGCAGAGGAGCGTCGAGCACAGATACGCAGTATTTT.

The rearrangement joins TRBV5-6 to TRBJ1-6, with D hard to call. The CDR3 is 16 amino acids. Germline CDR1 is SGHDT and CDR2 is YYEEEE. V lost 4 bases to trimming and J lost 4 bases, with 15 bases between them. This CDR3 is CASSPRGRAYNSPLHF. In nucleotides, the CDR3 is TGTGCCAGCAGCCCCCGGGGAAGAGCATATAATTCACCCCTCCACTTT. Looking up the rest from reference TRBV5-6 and TRBJ1-6 gives the full variable domain: DAGVTQSPTHLIKTRGQQVTLRCSPKSGHDTVSWYQQALGQGPQFIFQYYEEEERQRGNFPDRFSGHQFPNYSSELNVNALLLGDSALYLCASSPRGRAYNSPLHFGNGTRLTVT.

V and J are TRBV11-1 and TRBJ1-2; D may be TRBD1 (6 bases). With 5 bases removed from V and 7 bases from J, the gap between germline ends came to 14 bases. CDR1 SGHAT and CDR2 FQDESV come from the germline V gene (reference sequence). The CDR3 loop spans 13 amino acids. As DNA, the CDR3 is TGTGCCAGCAGCCCAGGCGGGGGCGGTGGCTACACCTTC. Translated: CASSPGGGGGYTF.